Listed here are 11 T cell receptor beta chains from one sample, sequenced in a study of T cells in Graves' hyperthyroidism and ophthalmopathy. The investigators amplified TCR beta CDR3 regions from RNA transcripts. When the TCR CDR3 underwent first-round RT-PCR, the HTBI primer set was used. TCRdb analysed the multiplex PCR reads with MiXCR anew, one entry per CDR3 protein. The sample yields 540,000 or so distinct CDR3 sequences, around 16% seen once. Sequencing was done on a sample of blood. The receptor source for this set is a woman in her 30s with Graves' hyperthyroidism.

The chain recombines TRBV20-1 with TRBJ2-7; D gene uncertain. This CDR3 is 12 amino acids long. Germline CDR1 and CDR2: DFQATT and SNEGSKA (reference sequence). Trimming stripped 3 bases from V and 3 bases from J, with 9 bases between. Written as DNA, the CDR3 is TGCAGTGCTAGTCGTGAGAACTACGAGCAGTACTTC. It codes for CSASRENYEQYF.

This clonotype was detected many times. The chain links TRBV7-2 to TRBJ1-5, with D possibly being TRBD1 (6 bases). Looked up from germline, CDR1 is SGHTA and CDR2 is FQGNSA. The CDR3 runs to 14 residues. Trimming shortened V by 1 base and J by 5 bases, and 9 bases separated the two germline ends. The CDR3 sequence: CASSLDSGDQPQHF. DNA of the CDR3: TGTGCCAGCAGCTTAGATTCAGGGGATCAGCCCCAGCATTTT. Together with reference TRBV7-2 and TRBJ1-5, the CDR3 gives the full variable domain: GAGVSQSPSNKVTEKGKDVELRCDPISGHTALYWYRQSLGQGLEFLIYFQGNSAPDKSGLPSDRFSAERTGGSVSTLTIQRTQQEDSAVYLCASSLDSGDQPQHFGDGTRLSIL.

Comments on this clonotype: A much larger clone is a single base away; this may be a read error. The chain is built from TRBV5-1 and TRBJ1-2, with D tentatively TRBD1 (6 bases). The length of the CDR3 is 14 residues. Trimming removed 6 bases from V and 2 bases from J, with 14 bases in between. Germline CDR1 SGHRS, CDR2 YFSETQ. CDR3 sequence reads: CASNVNTGNYGYTF. CDR3 sequence (DNA): TGCGCCAGCAACGTTAATACAGGGAACTATGGCTACACCTTC.

Worth noting for this clonotype: A read error may account for a junction end that differs from germline. The chain links TRBV7-9 to TRBJ2-2, with D possibly being TRBD2 (5 bases). This CDR3 spans 17 amino acids. CDR1 is SEHNR, CDR2 FQNEAQ, per germline (reference sequence). CDR3 DNA sequence: TGTGTCAGCAGCCCGGAGGAGTTGGCCCTTAGCCGGGGAGAGCTGTTTTTT. Its translation: CVSSPEELALSRGELFF.

The table lists this clonotype with a few counts. The chain has TRBV9 and TRBJ1-2, with a possible D match to TRBD1 (5 bases). Germline V CDR1 and CDR2: SGDLS, YYNGEE. Trimming stripped 1 base from V and 8 bases from J, with 12 bases between. CDR3 length: 13 amino acids. CDR3 coding DNA: TGTGCCAGCAGCGTACAGGGTGTGGGAGGCTACACCTTC. Translating it yields CASSVQGVGGYTF.

This clonotype was observed at least ten times. CDR3 in amino acids: CASSQQGGNTEAFF. Here the CDR3 DNA reads TGTGCCAGCAGCCAACAGGGGGGGAACACTGAAGCTTTCTTT. V usage is TRBV3-1 and J usage is TRBJ1-1; 7 nucleotides agree with TRBD1. Trimming took 2 bases from V and 1 from J; bases not matched to a gene: 1. This CDR3 comprises 14 residues. Germline lookup yields CDR1 LGHDT and CDR2 YNNKEL (reference sequence).

This clonotype has at least ten counts. The chain has TRBV11-2 and TRBJ2-7; the D gene is possibly TRBD2 (7 bases). V gave up 6 bases and J gave up 4 bases, with 13 bases separating them. The CDR3 spans 13 residues. Germline CDR1 and CDR2: SGHAT and FQNNGV. The CDR3 loop is CASRAGEGYEQYF. CDR3 nucleotides: TGTGCCAGCAGAGCAGGGGAGGGATACGAGCAGTACTTC.

This clonotype was detected only once. This chain's CDR3 is CASTSSGLTDTQYF. CDR3 coding DNA: TGTGCCAGCACCTCTAGCGGGTTAACAGATACGCAGTATTTT. The J gene is TRBJ2-3, the V gene TRBV27; the match to TRBD2 covers 8 bases. V lost 7 bases to trimming and J lost 3 bases; unmatched junction nucleotides: 6. CDR3 size: 14 residues. In germline, CDR1 is MNHEY, CDR2 SMNVEV (reference sequence).

This clonotype was seen repeatedly, ten times or more. The chain combines TRBV12-3 or TRBV12-4 with TRBJ1-5, with TRBD1 as a possible D gene (5 bases). Trimming shortened V by 2 bases and J by 0 bases, and 26 bases separated the two germline ends. The CDR3 runs 21 residues. CDR3 DNA: TGTGCCAGCAGTTTAAAATTCGGCCCCACAGGAACAAATTATAGCAATCAGCCCCAGCATTTT. It specifies CASSLKFGPTGTNYSNQPQHF.

This clonotype was recorded at least ten times. The junction departs from germline at one end; a sequencing error may be responsible. The chain couples TRBV7-7 to TRBJ2-5; D may be TRBD2 (6 bases). This CDR3 has 17 amino acids. Per germline, CDR1 SSHAT and CDR2 FNYEAQ (reference sequence). DNA of the CDR3: TGTGCTAGCAGCTTAGTAGGAGGGGATGAGGCCGAAGAGACCCAGTACTTC. This sequence encodes CASSLVGGDEAEETQYF.

The chain employs TRBV29-1 and TRBJ2-6; 10 nucleotides agree with TRBD1. Germline CDR1 reads SQVTM; CDR2 reads ANQGSEA. The CDR3 sequence is 18 residues long. V gave up 3 bases and J gave up 1 base; unmatched junction bases: 9. The CDR3 spells CSVENRQGAGSGANVLTF. The CDR3 DNA reads as TGCAGCGTTGAGAACAGACAGGGGGCTGGGTCTGGGGCCAACGTCCTGACTTTC.